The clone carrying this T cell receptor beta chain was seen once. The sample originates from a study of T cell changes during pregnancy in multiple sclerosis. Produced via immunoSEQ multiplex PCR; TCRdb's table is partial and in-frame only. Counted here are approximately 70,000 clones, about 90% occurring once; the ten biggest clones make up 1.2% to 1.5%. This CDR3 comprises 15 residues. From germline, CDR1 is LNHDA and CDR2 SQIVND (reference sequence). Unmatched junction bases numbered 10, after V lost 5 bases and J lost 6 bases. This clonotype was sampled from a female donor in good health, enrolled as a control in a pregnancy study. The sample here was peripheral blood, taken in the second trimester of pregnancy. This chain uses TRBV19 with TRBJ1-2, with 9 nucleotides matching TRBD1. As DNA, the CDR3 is TGTGCCAGTAGTTTAACAGGGGGCATCGGACATGGCTACACCTTC. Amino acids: CASSLTGGIGHGYTF.